Following are 2 T cell receptor beta chains from one sample sequenced in a study of blood T cells in healthy people across ages. Sample-barcoded 5' priming and a J-beta primer mix drove a second PCR of 7 to 11 cycles. TCRdb re-called the 5' RACE reads with MiXCR, one entry per CDR3 protein. The profile covers roughly 800,000 distinct CDR3 sequences, with around half appearing a single time and 41% taken by the ten largest. The sample was blood. The receptor set was obtained from a man older than 75 in good health.

The gene calls are TRBV7-2 and TRBJ1-1; D remains unclear. Germline V CDR1 and CDR2: SGHTA, FQGNSA. The CDR3 extends over 13 amino acids. The V end lost 1 base, the J end lost 9 bases, and 12 bases lay between the germline ends. CDR3 sequence: CASSLERRKKAFF. The CDR3, as DNA: TGTGCCAGCAGCTTAGAAAGGCGGAAAAAAGCTTTCTTT.

This clonotype was seen once. The gene calls are TRBV24-1 and TRBJ1-5; D is uncertain. Germline-derived CDR1 and CDR2 are KGHDR and SFDVKD. V gave up 2 bases and J gave up 6 bases, with 13 bases separating them. This CDR3 region has 15 residues. CDR3 DNA sequence: TGTGCCACCAGTGATTCGGCCCCCGGGTTTCAGCCCCAGCATTTT. This translates into CATSDSAPGFQPQHF.